The clone carrying this T cell receptor beta chain came up many times. Its antigen is not identified. Expressed TCRB transcripts were sequenced because the isolated RNA had all been reverse transcribed beforehand. The method was immunoSEQ multiplex PCR; TCRdb's version includes in-frame clones alone and lacks a portion of them. The sample has 150,000 to 190,000 clones, about 9.3% seen once. The source of the sample is a study of beta chain features in type 1 diabetes. Per germline, CDR1 SNHLY and CDR2 FYNNEI. V lost 5 bases and J lost 0, with 5 bases in between. This CDR3 is built from 13 residues. General study findings and limits: Across all four CD4+ subsets, people with type 1 diabetes showed modestly shorter TCRB CDR3s.

Stem cell-like memory, regulatory, central memory and naive CD4+ cells were sorted via CD45RO/CCR7/CD25/CD127/CD95/CD27. The genes are TRBV2 and TRBJ1-3; no reliable D call. The sequence was collected from a man aged 30 to 39 with type 1 diabetes. The sequencing sample was made of central memory CD4+ T cells from blood. CDR3 sequence reads: CASSKSSGNTIYF. Written as DNA, the CDR3 is TGTGCCAGCAGTAAGAGCTCTGGAAACACCATATATTTT.